This T cell receptor (beta chain) was sequenced for a study of graft-versus-host responses after intestinal transplantation. The overall study: Each of the recipients got a multivisceral, liver-intestinal, or isolated intestinal transplant. Recipients across the board were started on anti-thymocyte globulin induction, then kept on tacrolimus and steroids for two to three years. Notes on the study in general: Marrow from the recipient contained GvH clones, some of which had appeared first in ileum or blood. Early after transplant, HvG declines were associated with peak levels of circulating GvH clones.

J lost 6 bases, V lost 5 bases, and 1 base had no gene match. The CDR3 extends over 13 amino acids. Per the germline V gene, CDR1 is MRHNA and CDR2 is SNTAGT. Sequenced by immunoSEQ multiplex PCR; TCRdb stores in-frame clones only, minus some. The data contain some 76,000 clones, over 75% of them seen just once; the ten biggest clones take up around 7.8%. In its sample, this clone is medium-sized. The antigen is unknown. The sample in question was unstimulated CD8+ T cells sorted from spleen or lymph node cells, obtained before transplant. The receptor was isolated from a human donor who was the organ donor for an intestinal transplant. The chain couples TRBV6-4 to TRBJ2-1; 10 bases map to TRBD2. CDR3 loop: CASSSGGANEQFF. CDR3 sequence (DNA): TGTGCCAGCAGTAGCGGGGGGGCCAATGAGCAGTTCTTC.